The 7 T cell receptor beta chains below come from one sample, sequenced in a study of T cell responses to AZD1222 COVID-19 vaccine. Produced via immunoSEQ multiplex PCR; TCRdb's table is partial and in-frame only. The repertoire holds 120,000 to 150,000 clones, 75% to 95% seen once, with about 3% in the top ten. Sequenced material: peripheral blood, taken on day 0 of MenACWY control vaccination. These TCRs come from an adult in good health.

The rearrangement uses TRBV27 and TRBJ2-2; TRBD2 agrees at 8 bases. V lost 3 bases and J lost 8; bases outside the gene matches: 5. CDR3 length equals 14 residues. The germline CDR1 and CDR2 sequences are MNHEY and SMNVEV (reference sequence). CDR3 region: CASSFAGGGGELFF. CDR3 in DNA: TGTGCCAGCAGTTTTGCGGGGGGTGGTGGGGAGCTGTTTTTT.

The chain joins TRBV5-1 to TRBJ2-3; perhaps D is TRBD1 or TRBD2 (6 bases each). V dropped 4 bases and J dropped 6 bases, with 12 bases sitting between them. The germline gives CDR1 SGHRS, CDR2 YFSETQ. The CDR3 runs 13 residues. The CDR3 is CASSGGTRDTQYF. For the CDR3, the DNA is TGCGCCAGCAGCGGCGGGACACGGGATACGCAGTATTTT.

The rearrangement uses TRBV15 and TRBJ2-3, with TRBD2 matching 9 bases. Germline V gene lookup returns CDR1 LNHNV and CDR2 YYDKDF (reference sequence). The J segment lost 2 bases and the V segment lost 7 bases, leaving 7 bases of the junction unmatched. The CDR3 covers 15 residues. The CDR3 DNA is TGTGCCACCACCGCAGCGGGGGGACCCACAGATACGCAGTATTTT. Its translation: CATTAAGGPTDTQYF.

V is TRBV3-1 (or the pseudogene TRBV3-2) and J is TRBJ1-2, with a possible D match to TRBD1 (6 bases). CDR3 length: 13 residues. Trimming pared 2 bases from V and 8 bases from J, leaving 12 bases between. Germline loops: CDR1 LGHDT, CDR2 YNNKEL (reference sequence). Here the CDR3 DNA reads TGTGCCAGCAGCCAATTACAGGGCGACGGCTACACCTTC. Translating gives CASSQLQGDGYTF.

The rearrangement uses TRBV7-8 and TRBJ2-7; D possibly matches TRBD1 or TRBD2 (5 bases each). Germline V CDR1 and CDR2: SGHVS, FQNEAQ. V shed 4 bases and J shed 4 bases, with 17 bases lying between them. This CDR3 comprises 15 residues. The CDR3: CASSSQPRGPYEQYF. In DNA form, the CDR3 reads TGTGCCAGCAGCTCCCAACCAAGGGGACCTTACGAGCAGTACTTC. Drawing the rest from reference TRBV7-8 and TRBJ2-7, the complete variable domain is GAGVSQSPRYKVAKRGQDVALRCDPISGHVSLFWYQQALGQGPEFLTYFQNEAQLDKSGLPSDRFFAERPEGSVSTLKIQRTQQEDSAVYLCASSSQPRGPYEQYFGPGTRLTVT.

The V call is TRBV2, the J call TRBJ1-2, with D possibly TRBD1 on 6 matching bases. Germline V gene data show CDR1 as SNHLY and CDR2 as FYNNEI. V was clipped by 7 bases and J by 2 bases, with 17 bases between them. The CDR3 has 15 residues. The CDR3 is CASTRDRTLNYGYTF. As DNA, the CDR3 is TGTGCCAGCACGCGTGACAGGACCCTAAACTATGGCTACACCTTC.

This clone appeared a single time. The chain recombines TRBV19 with TRBJ2-7; 8 bases are a match to TRBD1. This CDR3 is 14 amino acids long. Germline V gene data show CDR1 as LNHDA and CDR2 as SQIVND (reference sequence). V lost 5 bases and J lost 2; bases outside the gene matches: 5. The CDR3 loop is CASSEGQGPYEQYF. The CDR3 DNA sequence: TGTGCCAGTAGTGAAGGACAGGGCCCCTACGAGCAGTACTTC.